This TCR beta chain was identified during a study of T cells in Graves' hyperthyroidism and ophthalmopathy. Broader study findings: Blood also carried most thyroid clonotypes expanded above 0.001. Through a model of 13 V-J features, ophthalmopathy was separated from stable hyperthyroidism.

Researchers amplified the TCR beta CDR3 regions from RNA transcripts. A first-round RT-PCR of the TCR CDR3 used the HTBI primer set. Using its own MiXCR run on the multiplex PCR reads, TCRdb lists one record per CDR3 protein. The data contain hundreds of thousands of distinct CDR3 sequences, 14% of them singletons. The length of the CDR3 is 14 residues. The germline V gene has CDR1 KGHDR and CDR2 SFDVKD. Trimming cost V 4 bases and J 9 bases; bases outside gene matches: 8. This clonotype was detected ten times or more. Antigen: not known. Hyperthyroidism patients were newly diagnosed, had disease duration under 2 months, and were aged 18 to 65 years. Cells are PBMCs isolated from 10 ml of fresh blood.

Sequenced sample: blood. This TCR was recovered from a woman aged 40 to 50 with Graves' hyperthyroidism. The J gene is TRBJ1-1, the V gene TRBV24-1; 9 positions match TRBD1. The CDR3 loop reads CATSDPGQGEKAFF. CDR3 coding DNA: TGTGCCACCAGTGACCCGGGACAGGGCGAGAAAGCTTTCTTT.